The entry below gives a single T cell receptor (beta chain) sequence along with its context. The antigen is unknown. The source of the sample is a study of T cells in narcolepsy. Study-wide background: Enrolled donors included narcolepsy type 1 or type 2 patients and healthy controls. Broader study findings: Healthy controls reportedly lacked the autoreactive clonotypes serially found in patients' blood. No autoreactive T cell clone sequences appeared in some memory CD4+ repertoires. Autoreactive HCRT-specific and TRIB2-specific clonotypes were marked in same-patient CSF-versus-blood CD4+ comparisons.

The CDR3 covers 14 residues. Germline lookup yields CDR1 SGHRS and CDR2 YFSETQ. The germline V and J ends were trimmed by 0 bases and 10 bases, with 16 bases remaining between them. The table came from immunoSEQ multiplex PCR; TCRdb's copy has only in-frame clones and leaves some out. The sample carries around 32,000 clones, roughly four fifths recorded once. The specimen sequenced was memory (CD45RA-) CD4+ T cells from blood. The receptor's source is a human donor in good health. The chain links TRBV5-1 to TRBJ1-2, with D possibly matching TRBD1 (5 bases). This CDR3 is CASSLEGTNQNYTF. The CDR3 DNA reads TGCGCCAGCAGCTTGGAGGGGACCAACCAGAACTACACCTTC.